Listed below are T cell receptor beta chains from one sample, sequenced in a study of beta chain features in type 1 diabetes. Data came from immunoSEQ multiplex PCR; TCRdb stores just in-frame clones and leaves some out. The sample yields around 250,000 clones, around 65% seen once. Source material: naive CD4+ T cells from blood. Every receptor here comes from a man aged 25-45 years in good health. The CDR3 runs from the conserved cysteine through the conserved F or W. The D gene is left open where the match is weak. Clone size is given for some rows only: seen once, a few or many times, or a class if the clone is expanded.

v_gene	j_gene	abundance	d_gene	CDR3aa	CDR3nt
TRBV11-2	TRBJ2-1	-	-	CASSHWGGPGNSYNEQFF	TGTGCCAGCAGCCATTGGGGGGGGCCCGGGAACTCCTACAATGAGCAGTTCTTC
TRBV28	TRBJ2-3	-	TRBD2	CASRDYNTDTQYF	TGTGCCAGTCGGGACTACAACACAGATACGCAGTATTTT
TRBV10-3	TRBJ1-2	-	-	CAIDGTGNSGYTF	TGTGCCATCGACGGAACTGGGAATTCTGGCTACACCTTC
TRBV7-2	TRBJ2-3	-	TRBD1	CASSVSSLPGGDTQYF	TGTGCCAGCAGCGTTAGCAGCCTCCCAGGGGGAGATACGCAGTATTTT
TRBV7-2	TRBJ2-2	-	TRBD2	CASSLFRLAGVSGELFF	TGTGCCAGCAGCCTCTTCCGACTAGCGGGAGTCTCCGGGGAGCTGTTTTTT
TRBV29-1	TRBJ2-3	-	TRBD2	CSVDLAGGTDTQYF	TGCAGCGTTGATCTAGCGGGAGGCACAGATACGCAGTATTTT
TRBV30	TRBJ2-3	-	-	CAWSPRTTTDTQYF	TGTGCCTGGAGTCCGAGGACTACCACAGATACGCAGTATTTT
TRBV7-9	TRBJ2-5	-	-	CASSLAEIMETQYF	TGTGCCAGCAGCTTGGCAGAAATCATGGAGACCCAGTACTTC
TRBV9	TRBJ2-1	-	TRBD2	CASSGSGGRYNEQFF	TGTGCCAGCAGCGGAAGCGGGGGCAGGTACAATGAGCAGTTCTTC
TRBV30	TRBJ1-1	-	-	CAWARETEAFF	TGTGCCTGGGCCAGGGAGACTGAAGCTTTCTTT
TRBV6-5	TRBJ1-1	-	-	CASSYSSRANTEAFF	TGTGCCAGCAGTTACTCGAGTAGAGCGAACACTGAAGCTTTCTTT
TRBV18	TRBJ1-1	-	-	CASSPPRGLTEAFF	TGTGCCAGCTCACCACCCCGGGGACTCACTGAAGCTTTCTTT
TRBV30	TRBJ1-5	once	-	CAWSGASSGNQPQHF	TGTGCCTGGAGTGGGGCCTCCTCGGGGAATCAGCCCCAGCATTTT
TRBV10-3	TRBJ2-5	few	TRBD2	CAISESRPSGQETQYF	TGTGCCATCAGTGAGTCCCGGCCTAGCGGTCAAGAGACCCAGTACTTC
TRBV30	TRBJ1-6	-	-	CAWRPGQYSPLHF	TGTGCCTGGAGGCCCGGACAGTATTCACCCCTCCACTTT
TRBV10-3	TRBJ2-6	-	-	CAISNPTGLSGANVLTF	TGTGCCATCAGTAATCCGACAGGCCTCTCTGGGGCCAACGTCCTGACTTTC
TRBV30	TRBJ2-7	few	-	CAWSVAGISYEQYF	TGTGCCTGGAGTGTAGCAGGGATCTCCTACGAGCAGTACTTC
TRBV4-3	TRBJ2-1	-	TRBD2	CASSQAASGHNEQFF	TGCGCCAGCAGCCAAGCGGCTAGCGGACACAATGAGCAGTTCTTC
TRBV7-6	TRBJ2-1	-	-	CASSLEGTRVYNEQFF	TGTGCCAGCAGCTTAGAGGGGACAAGGGTCTACAATGAGCAGTTCTTC
TRBV30	TRBJ2-3	-	TRBD2	CAWSVRRGGTDTQYF	TGTGCCTGGAGTGTACGACGGGGGGGCACAGATACGCAGTATTTT
TRBV7-2	TRBJ1-5	-	-	CASSPTSRSNQPQHF	TGTGCCAGCAGCCCCACGTCCCGTAGCAATCAGCCCCAGCATTTT
TRBV15	TRBJ1-5	-	-	CATSRDQIRAYSNQPQHF	TGTGCCACCAGCAGAGATCAGATACGGGCTTATAGCAATCAGCCCCAGCATTTT
TRBV30	TRBJ1-1	-	-	CAWGPGTEAFF	TGTGCCTGGGGACCTGGTACTGAAGCTTTCTTT
TRBV29-1	TRBJ2-5	-	-	CSVEGNQETQYF	TGCAGCGTTGAGGGCAACCAAGAGACCCAGTACTTC
TRBV2	TRBJ1-1	-	-	CASSNPLRRGPEAFF	TGTGCCAGCAGTAACCCCCTCAGGAGAGGGCCCGAAGCTTTCTTT
TRBV30	TRBJ2-7	-	-	CAWSRGSYEQYF	TGTGCCTGGAGTCGGGGCTCCTACGAGCAGTACTTC
TRBV29-1	TRBJ1-1	few	-	CSVVGRVNTEAFF	TGCAGCGTTGTAGGCAGGGTGAACACTGAAGCTTTCTTT
TRBV30	TRBJ1-1	-	-	CAWTPGAVRGTEAFF	TGTGCCTGGACCCCTGGGGCCGTCCGGGGCACTGAAGCTTTCTTT
TRBV7-2	TRBJ1-6	-	-	CASSLDRTVNSPLHF	TGTGCCAGCAGCTTAGATAGGACAGTAAATTCACCCCTCCACTTT
TRBV5-1	TRBJ2-5	-	-	CASSFSGQGTQYF	TGCGCCAGCAGCTTCTCCGGCCAGGGGACCCAGTACTTC
TRBV28	TRBJ2-3	-	TRBD1	CASSPPGQGSTDTQYF	TGTGCCAGCAGTCCGCCGGGACAGGGAAGCACAGATACGCAGTATTTT
TRBV9	TRBJ2-7	-	-	CASSVQGGRGEQYF	TGTGCCAGCAGCGTCCAGGGAGGACGGGGCGAGCAGTACTTC
TRBV5-1	TRBJ2-7	-	TRBD1	CASSQVGTVYEQYF	TGCGCCAGCAGCCAAGTCGGGACAGTCTACGAGCAGTACTTC
TRBV29-1	TRBJ2-2	few	-	CSVERASGELFF	TGCAGCGTTGAAAGGGCTTCCGGGGAGCTGTTTTTT
TRBV7-9	TRBJ2-7	-	-	CASSFSGSYEQYF	TGTGCCAGCAGCTTCTCGGGGTCCTACGAGCAGTACTTC
TRBV7-9	TRBJ2-7	-	TRBD2	CASSPTGLADEQYF	TGTGCCAGCAGCCCCACCGGACTAGCCGACGAGCAGTACTTC
TRBV30	TRBJ2-1	-	-	CAWSRARLSSYNEQFF	TGTGCCTGGAGTCGGGCGAGACTCAGCTCCTACAATGAGCAGTTCTTC
TRBV5-1	TRBJ2-1	once	TRBD2	CASSRDSGSKGTSGSSYNEQFF	TGCGCCAGCAGCCGGGATTCGGGAAGCAAGGGGACTAGCGGTTCCTCCTACAATGAGCAGTTCTTC
TRBV5-1	TRBJ2-1	-	TRBD2	CASSTGTSGYNEQFF	TGCGCCAGCAGCACGGGGACTAGCGGCTACAATGAGCAGTTCTTC